This T cell receptor beta chain is from a study of cytomegalovirus exposure and HLA in healthy donors. With 60 Vbeta and 13 Jbeta primers, the PCR was carried out. The repertoire was sequenced with immunoSEQ multiplex PCR; TCRdb's copy has only in-frame clones and lacks some. The data show under 200,000 clones, roughly 78% seen once. Sequenced material: PBMCs. The TCR comes from a woman aged 40 to 50 in good health and CMV-seronegative.

As DNA, the CDR3 is TGTGCCAGCAGCGTAGGTAGCCCCGGGGAGCTGTTTTTT. Amino acids: CASSVGSPGELFF. The rearrangement uses TRBV9 and TRBJ2-2, with D unclear. Looked up from germline, CDR1 is SGDLS and CDR2 is YYNGEE. Between the trimmed V and J ends, which lost 0 bases and 6 bases, there was a span of 6 bases. This CDR3 is built from 13 residues.